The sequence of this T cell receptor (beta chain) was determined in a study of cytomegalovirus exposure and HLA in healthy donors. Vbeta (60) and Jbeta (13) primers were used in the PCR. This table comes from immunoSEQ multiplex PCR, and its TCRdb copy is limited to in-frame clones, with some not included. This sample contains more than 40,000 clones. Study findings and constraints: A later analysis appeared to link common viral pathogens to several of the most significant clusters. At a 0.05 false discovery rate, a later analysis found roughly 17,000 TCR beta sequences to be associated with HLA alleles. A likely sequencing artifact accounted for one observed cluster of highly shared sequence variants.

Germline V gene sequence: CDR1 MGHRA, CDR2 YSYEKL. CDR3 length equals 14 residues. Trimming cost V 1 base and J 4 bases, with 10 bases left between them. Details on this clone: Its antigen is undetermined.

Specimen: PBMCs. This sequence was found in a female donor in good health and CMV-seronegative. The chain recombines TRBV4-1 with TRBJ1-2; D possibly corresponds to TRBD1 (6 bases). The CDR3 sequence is CASSQGQDLYGYTF. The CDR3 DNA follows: TGCGCCAGCAGCCAAGGACAGGACCTCTATGGCTACACCTTC.